The 9 T cell receptor beta chains below all came from one sample that was sequenced in a study of OX40 agonist ivuxolimab in advanced cancers. The assay was immunoSEQ multiplex PCR, and TCRdb's table has in-frame clones only and misses some. The data contain about 46,000 clones, roughly 90% of them seen just once; the ten biggest clones take up 10% to 15%. The sequencing used CD4+ or CD8+ T cells sorted from blood, collected in a trial of the OX40 agonist ivuxolimab. The origin of the receptors is an adult with an advanced solid tumor such as melanoma, head and neck, liver or kidney cancer.

This clone appeared a single time. The chain combines TRBV27 with TRBJ1-6; D gene unclear. Germline V CDR1 and CDR2: MNHEY, SMNVEV (reference sequence). Trimming removed 8 bases from V and 8 bases from J, with 7 bases in between. The CDR3 runs to 11 residues. CDR3 nucleotides: TGTGCCAGCGGCTTACATTCACCCCTCCACTTT. Its translation: CASGLHSPLHF.

The chain recombines TRBV2 with TRBJ1-5, with D uncertain. The ends were cut back, 1 base at V and 2 bases at J, with 12 bases in the middle. This CDR3 is 16 amino acids long. From germline, CDR1 is SNHLY and CDR2 FYNNEI. CDR3: CASSEEGRRRNQPQHF. CDR3 coding DNA: TGTGCCAGCAGTGAAGAAGGGCGCAGACGCAATCAGCCCCAGCATTTT.

The rearrangement links TRBV29-1 to TRBJ1-1, with TRBD1 as a possible D gene (6 bases). Germline V gives CDR1 SQVTM, CDR2 ANQGSEA. Deletions cut 3 bases from V and 2 bases from J, with 13 bases between. The CDR3 is made up of 14 amino acids. Here the CDR3 reads CSVEVTGHNTEAFF. CDR3 bases: TGCAGCGTTGAGGTTACAGGGCATAACACTGAAGCTTTCTTT.

V and J are TRBV6-5 and TRBJ2-5; possibly TRBD2 for D (7 bases). CDR1 and CDR2 (germline): MNHEY, SVGAGI. Trimming pared 7 bases from V and 5 bases from J, leaving 14 bases between. The CDR3 length is 13 residues. CDR3 in amino acids: CASTRGGPETQYF. CDR3 DNA: TGTGCCAGCACGAGGGGGGGCCCCGAGACCCAGTACTTC.

V is TRBV29-1 and J is TRBJ1-2; the match to TRBD1 covers 8 bases. Per the germline V gene, CDR1 is SQVTM and CDR2 is ANQGSEA. Losses at the gene ends were 0 bases for V and 4 bases for J; bases not matched to a gene: 4. The CDR3 contains 14 residues. CDR3 loop: CSVEDGRGLYGYTF. DNA for the CDR3: TGCAGCGTTGAAGACGGCAGGGGGCTCTATGGCTACACCTTC.

V and J are TRBV5-1 and TRBJ1-5, with D maybe TRBD1 (5 bases). Germline V gene data show CDR1 as SGHRS and CDR2 as YFSETQ. The CDR3 length is 16 residues. V lost 0 bases, J lost 0 bases, and 10 bases lay in between. CDR3 sequence reads: CASSLGQKHSNQPQHF. CDR3 sequence (DNA): TGCGCCAGCAGCTTGGGACAGAAACATAGCAATCAGCCCCAGCATTTT.

The V gene is TRBV5-6, the J gene TRBJ2-7; no definite D call. The germline CDR1 and CDR2 sequences are SGHDT and YYEEEE. The CDR3 runs 14 residues. V lost 0 bases to trimming and J lost 0 bases, with 7 bases between them. The CDR3 sequence is CASSLAQGSYEQYF. The CDR3 region has the DNA TGTGCCAGCAGCTTGGCGCAAGGCTCCTACGAGCAGTACTTC.

This clone was counted once. The rearrangement links TRBV7-3 to TRBJ1-2; D is uncertain. Trimming stripped 5 bases from V and 4 bases from J, with 17 bases between. The CDR3 runs 15 residues. Germline V gene data show CDR1 as SGHTA and CDR2 as FQGTGA. CDR3 nucleotide sequence: TGTGCCAGCAGCCCGACTTTTACGGGCGGCTATGGCTACACCTTC. This codes for CASSPTFTGGYGYTF.

This chain joins TRBV10-1 and TRBJ2-2; 7 positions agree with TRBD2. V lost 0 bases and J lost 9; bases outside the gene matches: 13. The CDR3 contains 17 residues. Germline-derived CDR1 and CDR2 are WNHNN and SYGVQD (reference sequence). CDR3 nucleotide sequence: TGCGCCAGCAGTGAGTCGGGGGAGGGGACCTTATCTTGGGAGCTGTTTTTT. Amino acid sequence: CASSESGEGTLSWELFF.